These 18 T cell receptor beta chains were sequenced from one sample in a study of T cell clones after liver transplantation. TCRdb keeps only in-frame clones here, not all; method: immunoSEQ multiplex PCR. The sample holds 65,000 to 80,000 clones, approximately 80% seen once. The input for sequencing was CD4+ T cells from blood, taken before liver transplant. These receptor sequences come from a human donor who received a liver transplant.

The chain carries TRBV2 and TRBJ1-5, with 7 bases identical to TRBD1. V shed 4 bases, J shed 1 base, and the junction held 4 bases outside the gene matches. The length of the CDR3 is 15 residues. The V gene's germline CDR1 is SNHLY and CDR2 FYNNEI. CDR3 nucleotides: TGTGCCAGCAGTGGGACAGGTAACAGCAATCAGCCCCAGCATTTT. Its protein product is CASSGTGNSNQPQHF.

CDR3 nucleotides: TGTGCCAGCAGCAGGGACTCGAACACCGGGGAGCTGTTTTTT. This codes for CASSRDSNTGELFF. This chain joins TRBV11-2 and TRBJ2-2; weak D call: TRBD2 (6 bases). The CDR3 consists of 14 residues. Trimming left V 5 bases short and J 0 bases short, with 7 bases between. CDR1 is SGHAT, CDR2 FQNNGV, per germline.

The chain is built from TRBV7-2 and TRBJ2-7; tentative D call: TRBD1 (5 bases). Trimming shortened V by 6 bases and J by 6 bases, and 18 bases separated the two germline ends. Germline V gene sequence: CDR1 SGHTA, CDR2 FQGNSA. The CDR3 length is 14 residues. CDR3 protein: CASRPGPSQGEQYF. The CDR3 coding sequence is TGTGCCAGCAGACCCGGACCCTCCCAGGGCGAGCAGTACTTC. Full variable domain (outside the CDR3, taken from reference TRBV7-2 and TRBJ2-7): GAGVSQSPSNKVTEKGKDVELRCDPISGHTALYWYRQSLGQGLEFLIYFQGNSAPDKSGLPSDRFSAERTGGSVSTLTIQRTQQEDSAVYLCASRPGPSQGEQYFGPGTRLTVT.

Note on this clone: The same CDR3 also results from other DNA sequences found in this sample. The chain joins TRBV2 to TRBJ2-2; D possibly uses TRBD1 or TRBD2 (5 bases each). V lost 7 bases and J 3 bases, leaving 12 bases between the germline ends. CDR3 length equals 14 residues. Germline V gene sequence: CDR1 SNHLY, CDR2 FYNNEI. Here the CDR3 DNA reads TGTGCCAGCACCGGGACGGGATACACCGGGGAGCTGTTTTTT. It translates to CASTGTGYTGELFF.

The rearrangement joins TRBV6-5 to TRBJ2-7; maybe TRBD2 (5 bases). V was cut by 5 bases and J by 5 bases, with 13 bases left in between. Per germline, CDR1 MNHEY and CDR2 SVGAGI. CDR3 length equals 13 residues. CDR3 nucleotides: TGTGCCAGCAGTCCCCCGGGGAAGGACGAGCAGTACTTC. Translating gives CASSPPGKDEQYF.

V is TRBV5-1 and J is TRBJ1-1; D might be TRBD1 (6 bases). Trimming shortened V by 4 bases and J by 7 bases, and 14 bases separated the two germline ends. The CDR3 contains 13 residues. Germline V lookup: CDR1 SGHRS, CDR2 YFSETQ. Here the CDR3 DNA reads TGCGCCAGCAGCCCGCAGGGGCTGAGTGAAGCTTTCTTT. Translating it yields CASSPQGLSEAFF.

This chain links TRBV11-3 with TRBJ2-2; a possible D gene is TRBD2 (5 bases). V lost 1 base, J lost 8 bases, and 14 bases lay in between. Germline V gene data show CDR1 as SGHNT and CDR2 as YENEEA. This CDR3 has 15 amino acids. CDR3 residues: CASSLARERVGELFF. The CDR3 DNA reads TGTGCCAGCAGCTTAGCCAGAGAGAGGGTAGGGGAGCTGTTTTTT.

This clone has just one count. The rearrangement links TRBV28 to TRBJ2-7; D is possibly TRBD2 (6 bases). The length of the CDR3 is 15 residues. Germline CDR1 and CDR2: MDHEN and SYDVKM. Deletions cut 6 bases from V and 1 base from J, with 16 bases between. CDR3 sequence: CASSIQGLSSYEQYF. In DNA form, the CDR3 reads TGTGCCAGCAGCATCCAGGGACTGTCATCCTACGAGCAGTACTTC.

The chain employs TRBV20-1 and TRBJ2-5; the D gene could be TRBD1 or TRBD2 (5 bases each). The CDR3 spans 10 residues. Looked up from germline, CDR1 is DFQATT and CDR2 is SNEGSKA (reference sequence). The CDR3 is CSEGKETQYF. In DNA form, the CDR3 reads TGCAGCGAGGGGAAAGAGACCCAGTACTTC.

CDR3 DNA sequence: TGTGCCAGCAGCCCACGGGCTCCCGCTAACTATGGCTACACCTTC. Protein sequence: CASSPRAPANYGYTF. The V call is TRBV6-5, the J call TRBJ1-2; the D is unclear. V gave up 6 bases and J gave up 0 bases, with 14 bases separating them. This CDR3 is built from 15 residues. Per germline, CDR1 MNHEY and CDR2 SVGAGI.

This chain links TRBV18 with TRBJ1-3, with D perhaps matching TRBD1 (5 bases). Germline CDR1 KGHSH, CDR2 LQKENI. V gave up 3 bases and J gave up 8 bases, with 11 bases separating them. The CDR3 covers 13 residues. In nucleotides, the CDR3 is TGTGCCAGCTCACCCCGGGACGCAGACACCATATATTTT. Encoded protein: CASSPRDADTIYF.

This sequence joins TRBV28 and TRBJ1-2; no definite D call. Germline CDR1 and CDR2: MDHEN and SYDVKM. V lost 1 base to trimming and J lost 4 bases, with 19 bases between them. This CDR3 contains 17 residues. The CDR3 here is CASSLSRLPPVRYGYTF. The CDR3 DNA reads TGTGCCAGCAGTTTATCCAGGCTCCCCCCTGTCCGCTATGGCTACACCTTC.

The rearrangement joins TRBV5-4 to TRBJ2-1; 10 bases fit TRBD2. CDR1 is SGHNT and CDR2 is YYREEE in the germline V gene (reference sequence). This CDR3 has 15 amino acids. J gave up 5 bases and V 1 base, and 3 bases lay outside the gene matches. The CDR3 nucleotides are TGTGCCAGCAGCTTGAGCGGGAGGGCCCACAATGAGCAGTTCTTC. This translates into CASSLSGRAHNEQFF.

The sample holds a few counts of this clone. The V and J genes are TRBV14 and TRBJ2-5; the match to TRBD2 covers 13 bases. After removal of 2 bases from V and 7 bases from J, the junction contained 10 bases not matched to a gene. The germline V gene encodes CDR1 SGHDN and CDR2 FVKESK. The CDR3 sequence is 17 residues long. This chain's CDR3 is CASSQQTGLAGLGTQYF. Written as DNA, the CDR3 is TGTGCCAGCAGCCAACAAACGGGACTAGCGGGATTGGGGACCCAGTACTTC.

The rearrangement links TRBV28 to TRBJ1-1, with unresolved D. V was trimmed by 2 bases and J by 3 bases, leaving 10 bases between them. The germline CDR1 and CDR2 sequences are MDHEN and SYDVKM. The CDR3 sequence is 14 residues long. The CDR3 DNA is TGTGCCAGCAGTTTAAGAGGCGGGTACACTGAAGCTTTCTTT. The encoded protein is CASSLRGGYTEAFF.

V and J are TRBV7-8 and TRBJ2-1; 8 bases match TRBD2. Germline lookup yields CDR1 SGHVS and CDR2 FQNEAQ. The V and J ends lost 5 bases and 9 bases, in that order; junction bases with no gene match: 18. This CDR3 region has 17 residues. CDR3 loop: CASSPPWREAPRGEQFF. The CDR3 nucleotides are TGTGCCAGCAGCCCACCCTGGCGGGAGGCCCCTCGGGGTGAGCAGTTCTTC.

The rearrangement links TRBV5-6 to TRBJ2-2; D gene uncertain. V lost 2 bases, J lost 0 bases, and 8 bases lay in between. From germline, CDR1 is SGHDT and CDR2 YYEEEE. The CDR3 has 15 residues. The CDR3 DNA reads as TGTGCCAGCAGCTTCGGGCCCACGAACACCGGGGAGCTGTTTTTT. Encoded protein: CASSFGPTNTGELFF.

The rearrangement joins TRBV5-1 to TRBJ2-7, with 8 bases lining up with TRBD2. Germline CDR1 SGHRS, CDR2 YFSETQ. The CDR3 covers 14 residues. V was clipped by 2 bases and J by 6 bases; unmatched bases: 7. This CDR3 is CASSFRGGQGEQYF. CDR3 sequence (DNA): TGCGCCAGCAGCTTTCGGGGGGGCCAGGGCGAGCAGTACTTC.